These 29 T cell receptor beta chains share one sample of origin, sequenced in a study of T cell changes during pregnancy in multiple sclerosis. The repertoire was sequenced with immunoSEQ multiplex PCR; TCRdb's copy has only in-frame clones and lacks some. The table lists some 40,000 clones, 85% to 90% of them singletons. This specimen consisted of CD4+ T cells from peripheral blood mononuclear cells, obtained in the first trimester of pregnancy. The origin of the receptors is a female donor with multiple sclerosis, enrolled in a pregnancy study.

CDR3 sequence (DNA): TGTGCCAGCAGCTTAGTCGGGGGTCGGGGTCAGCCCCAGCATTTT. This sequence encodes CASSLVGGRGQPQHF. This chain connects TRBV11-2 to TRBJ1-5; a possible D gene is TRBD1 (5 bases). The length of the CDR3 is 15 residues. Germline CDR1 SGHAT, CDR2 FQNNGV. The V end lost 1 base, the J end lost 6 bases, and 13 bases lay between the germline ends.

The CDR3 loop is CASSLSGRWGAQYF. Written as DNA, the CDR3 is TGTGCCAGCAGCTTGTCCGGTCGGTGGGGGGCCCAGTACTTC. The rearrangement joins TRBV5-6 to TRBJ2-5, with D possibly being TRBD2 (6 bases). V shed 1 base and J shed 9 bases, with 16 bases lying between them. The germline CDR1 and CDR2 sequences are SGHDT and YYEEEE. The CDR3 covers 14 residues.

The chain links TRBV11-2 to TRBJ2-1; 11 bases map to TRBD2. The trim removed 1 base at V and 10 bases at J, leaving 9 bases unmatched. Germline CDR1 reads SGHAT; CDR2 reads FQNNGV. This CDR3 comprises 16 residues. The CDR3 region has the DNA TGTGCCAGCAGCTTAGCCAGGACTAGCGGGCAAAAAGAGCAGTTCTTC. Protein product: CASSLARTSGQKEQFF.

This chain uses TRBV7-3 with TRBJ2-5, with 9 bases fitting TRBD2. The CDR3 is made up of 16 amino acids. V lost 6 bases to trimming and J lost 5 bases; unmatched junction nucleotides: 13. CDR1 and CDR2 from the germline V gene are SGHTA and FQGTGA. CDR3 in amino acids: CASSLWASGIRETQYF. Here the CDR3 DNA reads TGTGCCAGCAGTCTGTGGGCTAGCGGGATTAGGGAGACCCAGTACTTC. Full variable domain (outside the CDR3, taken from reference TRBV7-3 and TRBJ2-5): GAGVSQTPSNKVTEKGKYVELRCDPISGHTALYWYRQSLGQGPEFLIYFQGTGAADDSGLPNDRFFAVRPEGSVSTLKIQRTERGDSAVYLCASSLWASGIRETQYFGPGTRLLVL.

This clone occurred once. The chain carries TRBV18 and TRBJ2-7; the match to TRBD2 covers 10 bases. Trimming cost V 8 bases and J 6 bases; bases outside gene matches: 10. CDR1 KGHSH and CDR2 LQKENI come from the germline V gene. The CDR3 is made up of 14 amino acids. CDR3 residues: CASLRAGGPLEQYF. The CDR3 nucleotides are TGTGCCAGCCTAAGAGCGGGAGGGCCCCTCGAGCAGTACTTC.

The chain links TRBV5-1 to TRBJ1-2; 9 bases are a match to TRBD1. The V segment lost 7 bases and the J segment 1 base; nucleotides outside the gene matches: 8. The CDR3 has 15 residues. CDR1 and CDR2 from the germline V gene are SGHRS and YFSETQ. The CDR3 nucleotides are TGCGCCAGCGGGACAGGGAGAGCCAGTAACTATGGCTACACCTTC. This translates into CASGTGRASNYGYTF.

V gene TRBV10-2 combines with J gene TRBJ1-2; 7 bases line up with TRBD1. The CDR3 covers 14 residues. V shed 2 bases and J 5 bases; nucleotides not matched to a gene: 5. CDR1 and CDR2 (germline): WSHSY, SAAADI. The CDR3 is CASSERRDSYGYTF. The CDR3 DNA follows: TGCGCCAGCAGTGAGAGGAGGGACAGTTATGGCTACACCTTC.

The chain combines TRBV15 with TRBJ1-1; D uncertain. V was shortened by 0 bases and J by 0 bases, with 11 bases between the two germline ends. CDR3 size: 16 residues. Germline V gene sequence: CDR1 LNHNV, CDR2 YYDKDF (reference sequence). The DNA of the CDR3 is TGTGCCACCAGCAGAGAGAGGGTCACAATGAACACTGAAGCTTTCTTT. Its protein is CATSRERVTMNTEAFF.

The chain recombines TRBV4-1 with TRBJ2-2; 7 bases are shared with TRBD1. J was trimmed by 1 base and V by 1 base; bases with no gene match: 9. Germline lookup yields CDR1 MGHRA and CDR2 YSYEKL. The CDR3 consists of 18 residues. In DNA form, the CDR3 reads TGCGCCAGCAGCCAAGTGGCGCCGCGACAGGGGAACACCGGGGAGCTGTTTTTT. Residues: CASSQVAPRQGNTGELFF.

The V gene is TRBV5-1, the J gene TRBJ1-1, with unresolved D. V gave up 4 bases and J gave up 4 bases, with 17 bases separating them. CDR1 is SGHRS and CDR2 is YFSETQ in the germline V gene. The length of the CDR3 is 15 residues. The CDR3 sequence is CASSPVAGEFTEAFF. In nucleotides, the CDR3 is TGCGCCAGCAGCCCTGTGGCCGGGGAGTTCACTGAAGCTTTCTTT.

This clone turned up a few times. The genes are TRBV20-1 and TRBJ2-7, with 7 bases that match TRBD2. From germline, CDR1 is DFQATT and CDR2 SNEGSKA (reference sequence). The CDR3 is 11 amino acids. V was clipped by 1 base and J by 11 bases; unmatched bases: 5. CDR3 DNA: TGCAGTGCTAGAGCCGGGACTACGAAGTACTTC. As protein: CSARAGTTKYF.

This sequence joins TRBV7-2 and TRBJ2-7; TRBD1 aligns across 7 bases. Germline-derived CDR1 and CDR2 are SGHTA and FQGNSA. There are 13 residues in the CDR3. V was pared by 5 bases and J by 6 bases, with 7 bases of the junction left unmatched. The CDR3 protein is CASSTRQGLEQYF. The DNA of the CDR3 is TGTGCCAGCAGCACTCGACAGGGCCTCGAGCAGTACTTC.

The chain links TRBV19 to TRBJ2-3; D is perhaps TRBD1 (6 bases). Germline CDR1 LNHDA, CDR2 SQIVND (reference sequence). The germline V and J ends were trimmed by 6 bases and 4 bases, with 11 bases remaining between them. The CDR3 is made up of 13 amino acids. The CDR3 here is CASRVSGADTQYF. The CDR3 DNA follows: TGTGCCAGTAGGGTCTCAGGGGCAGATACGCAGTATTTT.

The chain employs TRBV28 and TRBJ2-7, with D unclear. Looked up from germline, CDR1 is MDHEN and CDR2 is SYDVKM. The CDR3 loop spans 14 amino acids. The V and J ends lost 3 bases and 2 bases respectively, with 11 bases between them. In DNA form, the CDR3 reads TGTGCCAGCAGTTTGGTCCGAGTGGCCTACGAGCAGTACTTC. Protein product: CASSLVRVAYEQYF.

In this sample, this clone turned up once. The V gene is TRBV5-1, the J gene TRBJ1-6; 9 bases align to TRBD1. The CDR3 is 17 residues long. The J segment lost 8 bases and the V segment lost 4 bases, leaving 13 bases of the junction unmatched. CDR1 and CDR2 (germline): SGHRS, YFSETQ. The CDR3 protein is CASSLTPGTGRYSPLHF. CDR3 sequence (DNA): TGCGCCAGCAGCCTTACCCCCGGGACAGGGAGGTATTCACCCCTCCACTTT. The whole variable domain, filled in from reference TRBV5-1 and TRBJ1-6, reads KAGVTQTPRYLIKTRGQQVTLSCSPISGHRSVSWYQQTPGQGLQFLFEYFSETQRNKGNFPGRFSGRQFSNSRSEMNVSTLELGDSALYLCASSLTPGTGRYSPLHFGNGTRLTVT.

This clone was seen only once. This chain connects TRBV7-8 to TRBJ2-7; 7 nucleotides align to TRBD1. This CDR3 is 16 amino acids long. J lost 2 bases, V lost 0 bases, and 7 bases had no gene match. Germline assignment: CDR1 SGHVS and CDR2 FQNEAQ. CDR3 coding DNA: TGTGCCAGCAGCTTAGCCAGGACAGGTTCTACCTACGAGCAGTACTTC. Its translation: CASSLARTGSTYEQYF. The full variable domain, its missing parts supplied by reference TRBV7-8 and TRBJ2-7, is GAGVSQSPRYKVAKRGQDVALRCDPISGHVSLFWYQQALGQGPEFLTYFQNEAQLDKSGLPSDRFFAERPEGSVSTLKIQRTQQEDSAVYLCASSLARTGSTYEQYFGPGTRLTVT.

The chain carries TRBV6-1 and TRBJ1-5, with D possibly TRBD1 on 6 matching bases. Germline CDR1 is MNHNS and CDR2 is SASEGT. V shed 1 base and J shed 2 bases, with 15 bases lying between them. The CDR3 length is 17 residues. CDR3 amino acids: CASSEGSVQGGNQPQHF. CDR3 in DNA: TGTGCCAGCAGTGAAGGATCTGTACAGGGCGGCAATCAGCCCCAGCATTTT.

The chain employs TRBV28 and TRBJ2-3; TRBD2 matches at 14 bases. The length of the CDR3 is 19 residues. CDR1 and CDR2 from the germline V gene are MDHEN and SYDVKM. Trimming cost V 5 bases and J 1 base; bases outside gene matches: 11. The CDR3 sequence is CASSPPGLAGDSGTDTQYF. CDR3 DNA sequence: TGTGCCAGCAGTCCCCCGGGACTAGCGGGAGATTCTGGCACAGATACGCAGTATTTT.

The chain links TRBV2 to TRBJ1-5, with 8 nucleotides matching TRBD1. Germline V gives CDR1 SNHLY, CDR2 FYNNEI. V dropped 8 bases and J dropped 1; count of bases not matched to a gene: 13. There are 17 residues in the CDR3. The CDR3 DNA reads as TGTGCCAGCGGTACCGGGACAGGAGTACCAAGCAATCAGCCCCAGCATTTT. Translation gives CASGTGTGVPSNQPQHF.

This chain joins TRBV27 and TRBJ2-1, with TRBD2 matching over 10 bases. V shed 5 bases and J 7 bases; nucleotides not matched to a gene: 20. The germline gives CDR1 MNHEY, CDR2 SMNVEV (reference sequence). CDR3 length: 19 residues. The CDR3 protein is CASSMTWDVLAGEENEQFF. The CDR3, as DNA: TGTGCCAGCAGTATGACTTGGGATGTTCTAGCGGGAGAGGAAAATGAGCAGTTCTTC.

The genes are TRBV25-1 and TRBJ2-3; perhaps TRBD2 as D (5 bases). CDR1 is MGHDK, CDR2 SYGVNS, per germline. V lost 1 base and J 8 bases, leaving 10 bases between the germline ends. The CDR3 consists of 13 residues. CDR3: CASSEFVGSTQYF. CDR3 sequence (DNA): TGTGCCAGCAGTGAATTTGTGGGGAGTACGCAGTATTTT.

The sample holds one count of this clone. The chain is built from TRBV18 and TRBJ2-5; D is ambiguous. Germline V gives CDR1 KGHSH, CDR2 LQKENI. This CDR3 has 13 amino acids. Trimming cost V 4 bases and J 1 base, with 7 bases left between them. DNA of the CDR3: TGTGCCAGCTCACGTGGTAGCCAAGAGACCCAGTACTTC. It specifies CASSRGSQETQYF.

The chain employs TRBV5-1 and TRBJ1-3, with 8 bases aligning to TRBD1. The germline gives CDR1 SGHRS, CDR2 YFSETQ. V dropped 0 bases and J dropped 2; count of bases not matched to a gene: 7. The CDR3 consists of 17 residues. The CDR3 region is CASSLGQGTAPGNTIYF. The CDR3 coding sequence is TGCGCCAGCAGCTTGGGACAGGGGACCGCCCCTGGAAACACCATATATTTT.

The J gene is TRBJ1-5, the V gene TRBV19; D perhaps matches TRBD1 (5 bases). Germline assignment: CDR1 LNHDA and CDR2 SQIVND (reference sequence). The CDR3 is made up of 16 amino acids. Trimming pared 5 bases from V and 5 bases from J, leaving 19 bases between. The DNA of the CDR3 is TGTGCCAGTAGTCCCCCCCAGGGAATCTTGGATCAGCCCCAGCATTTT. Its translation: CASSPPQGILDQPQHF.

The V and J genes are TRBV30 and TRBJ1-3; D is uncertain. V lost 5 bases to trimming and J lost 2 bases, with 16 bases between them. This CDR3 has 15 amino acids. CDR1 is GTSNPN and CDR2 is SVGIG in the germline V gene (reference sequence). The CDR3 sequence: CAWHTPSGPGNTIYF. The CDR3 DNA reads as TGTGCCTGGCACACGCCCTCTGGCCCTGGAAACACCATATATTTT.

In its sample, this clone was seen once. V and J are TRBV27 and TRBJ2-3; TRBD2 aligns across 7 bases. CDR1 and CDR2 (germline): MNHEY, SMNVEV (reference sequence). The CDR3 loop spans 15 amino acids. The V gene end was trimmed by 5 bases and the J gene end by 5 bases; junction bases not matched to a gene: 10. The CDR3 region is CASSDLGGRKDTQYF. For the CDR3, the DNA is TGTGCCAGCAGTGACCTGGGAGGGAGGAAAGATACGCAGTATTTT.

The V and J genes are TRBV6-1 and TRBJ2-7, with D perhaps TRBD1 (5 bases). Germline V gene data show CDR1 as MNHNS and CDR2 as SASEGT. The CDR3 extends over 13 amino acids. The germline V and J ends were trimmed by 6 bases and 1 base, with 10 bases remaining between them. The CDR3 DNA is TGTGCCAGCAGGGAGACAGTTTCCTACGAGCAGTACTTC. This codes for CASRETVSYEQYF.

The chain uses TRBV4-2 and TRBJ1-5, with D tentatively TRBD1 (6 bases). Germline CDR1 LGHNA, CDR2 YNFKEQ. The V and J ends lost 0 bases and 2 bases respectively, with 8 bases between them. The CDR3 consists of 15 residues. Written as DNA, the CDR3 is TGTGCCAGCAGCCAAGATCGACAGGGCAATCAGCCCCAGCATTTT. Translating it yields CASSQDRQGNQPQHF.

This chain uses TRBV10-3 with TRBJ1-2; 10 bases match TRBD1. V dropped 2 bases and J dropped 8; count of bases not matched to a gene: 5. Germline V gene lookup returns CDR1 ENHRY and CDR2 SYGVKD. The CDR3 spans 14 residues. The CDR3 here is CAISENLTGGGYTF. For the CDR3, the DNA is TGTGCCATCAGTGAGAACCTGACAGGGGGCGGCTACACCTTC.